This TCR beta chain is drawn from a study of siplizumab effects on memory and regulatory T cells. Some clones are missing from TCRdb's copy, which holds only in-frame ones; the method was immunoSEQ multiplex PCR. The table records nearly 85,000 clones, around 90% of them present only once. Germline CDR1 MNHNS, CDR2 SASEGT. CDR3 length: 12 residues. V dropped 5 bases and J dropped 3 bases, with 7 bases sitting between them. Sequenced material: Tregs sorted from blood. The chain joins TRBV6-1 to TRBJ1-2; D gene unclear. This TCR came from a human donor in good health. CDR3 DNA: TGTGCCAGCAGTTTCGACTACTATGGCTACACCTTC. Protein: CASSFDYYGYTF.